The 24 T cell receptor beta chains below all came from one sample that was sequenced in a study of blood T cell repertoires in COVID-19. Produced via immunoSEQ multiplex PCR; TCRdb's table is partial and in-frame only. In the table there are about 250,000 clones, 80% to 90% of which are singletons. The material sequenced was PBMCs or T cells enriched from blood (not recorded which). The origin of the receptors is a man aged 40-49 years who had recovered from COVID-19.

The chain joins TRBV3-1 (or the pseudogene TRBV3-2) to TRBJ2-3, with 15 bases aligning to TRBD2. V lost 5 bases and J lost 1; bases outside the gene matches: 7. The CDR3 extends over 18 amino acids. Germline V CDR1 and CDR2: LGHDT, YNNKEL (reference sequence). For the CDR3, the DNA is TGTGCCAGCAGCATAGGACTAGCGGGGGGGCTGGGCACAGATACGCAGTATTTT. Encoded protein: CASSIGLAGGLGTDTQYF.

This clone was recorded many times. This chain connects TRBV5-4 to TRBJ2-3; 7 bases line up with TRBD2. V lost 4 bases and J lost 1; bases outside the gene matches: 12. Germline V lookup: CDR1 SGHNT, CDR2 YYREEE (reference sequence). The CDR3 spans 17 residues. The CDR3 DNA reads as TGTGCCAGCAGCGGCGGTTGGGGCGGGAGCCGCACAGATACGCAGTATTTT. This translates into CASSGGWGGSRTDTQYF.

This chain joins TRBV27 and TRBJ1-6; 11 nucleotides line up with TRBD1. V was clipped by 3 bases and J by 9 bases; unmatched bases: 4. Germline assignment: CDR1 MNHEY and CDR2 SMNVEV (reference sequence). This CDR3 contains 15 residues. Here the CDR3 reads CASSLSGTGGSPLHF. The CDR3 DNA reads TGTGCCAGCAGTTTGTCCGGGACAGGGGGTTCACCCCTCCACTTT.

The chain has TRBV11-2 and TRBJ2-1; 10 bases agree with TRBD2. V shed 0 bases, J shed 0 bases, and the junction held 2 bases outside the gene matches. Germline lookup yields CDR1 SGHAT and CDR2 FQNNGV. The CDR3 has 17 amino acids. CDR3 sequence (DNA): TGTGCCAGCAGCTTAGATCCTAGCGGGAGCTCCTACAATGAGCAGTTCTTC. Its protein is CASSLDPSGSSYNEQFF.

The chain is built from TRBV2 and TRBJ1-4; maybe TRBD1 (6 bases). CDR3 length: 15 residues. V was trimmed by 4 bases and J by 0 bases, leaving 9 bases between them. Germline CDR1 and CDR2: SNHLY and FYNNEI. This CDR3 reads CASSGTVATNEKLFF. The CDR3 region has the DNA TGTGCCAGCAGTGGGACAGTTGCAACTAATGAAAAACTGTTTTTT.

The CDR3 loop reads CASSELAGGIETQYF. The DNA for the CDR3 is TGTGCCAGCAGTGAACTAGCGGGAGGTATTGAGACCCAGTACTTC. This chain links TRBV2 with TRBJ2-5; TRBD2 matches 11 bases. CDR3 length: 15 residues. Germline V gene lookup returns CDR1 SNHLY and CDR2 FYNNEI. With V trimmed by 2 bases and J by 5 bases, 4 bases remained unmatched.

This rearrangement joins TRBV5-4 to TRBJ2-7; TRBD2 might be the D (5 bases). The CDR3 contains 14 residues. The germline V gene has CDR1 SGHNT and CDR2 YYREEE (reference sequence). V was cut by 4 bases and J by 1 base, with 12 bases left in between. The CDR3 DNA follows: TGTGCCAGCAGCCCGCGGGTTGAGTCCTACGAGCAGTACTTC. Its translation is CASSPRVESYEQYF.

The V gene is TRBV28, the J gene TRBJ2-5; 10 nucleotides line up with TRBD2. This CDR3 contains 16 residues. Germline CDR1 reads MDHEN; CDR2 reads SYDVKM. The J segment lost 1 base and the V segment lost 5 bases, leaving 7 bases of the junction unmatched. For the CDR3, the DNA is TGTGCCAGCAGTCCATGGGCTAGCGGGGGCCAAGAGACCCAGTACTTC. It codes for CASSPWASGGQETQYF.

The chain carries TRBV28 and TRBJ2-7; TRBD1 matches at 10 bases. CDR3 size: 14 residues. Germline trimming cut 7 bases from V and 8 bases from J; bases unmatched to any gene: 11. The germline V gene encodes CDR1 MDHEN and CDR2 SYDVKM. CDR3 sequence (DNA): TGTGCCAGCACCCCGGGGGACAGGGGTCTCAAGCAGTACTTC. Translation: CASTPGDRGLKQYF.

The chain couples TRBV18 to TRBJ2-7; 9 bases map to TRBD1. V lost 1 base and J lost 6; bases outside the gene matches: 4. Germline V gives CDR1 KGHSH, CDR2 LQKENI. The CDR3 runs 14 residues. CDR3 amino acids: CASSPLGQGTEQYF. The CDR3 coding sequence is TGTGCCAGCTCACCACTGGGACAGGGTACCGAGCAGTACTTC.

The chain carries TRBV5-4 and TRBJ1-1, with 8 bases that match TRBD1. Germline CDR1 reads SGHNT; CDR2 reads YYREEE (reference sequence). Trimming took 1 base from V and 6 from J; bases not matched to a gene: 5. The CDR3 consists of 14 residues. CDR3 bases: TGTGCCAGCAGCTTGCAGGGGGCAGGACCTGAAGCTTTCTTT. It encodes CASSLQGAGPEAFF.

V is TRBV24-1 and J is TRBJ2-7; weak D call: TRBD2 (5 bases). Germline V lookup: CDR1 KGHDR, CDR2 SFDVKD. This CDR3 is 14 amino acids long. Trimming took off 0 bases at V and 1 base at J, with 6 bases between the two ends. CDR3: CATSDLGESYEQYF. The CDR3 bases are TGTGCCACCAGTGATTTGGGGGAGTCCTACGAGCAGTACTTC.

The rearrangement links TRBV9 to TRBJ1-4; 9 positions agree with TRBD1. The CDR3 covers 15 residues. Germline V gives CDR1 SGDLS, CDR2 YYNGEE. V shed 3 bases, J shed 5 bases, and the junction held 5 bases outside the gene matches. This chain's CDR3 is CASSATGTGNEKLFF. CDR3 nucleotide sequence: TGTGCCAGCAGCGCGACCGGGACAGGGAATGAAAAACTGTTTTTT.

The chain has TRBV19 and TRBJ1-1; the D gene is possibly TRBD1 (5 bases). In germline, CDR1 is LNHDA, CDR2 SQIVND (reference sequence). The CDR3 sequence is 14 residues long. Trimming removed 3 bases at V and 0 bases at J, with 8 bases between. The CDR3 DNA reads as TGTGCCAGTAGTATTGGCAGGGTGAACACTGAAGCTTTCTTT. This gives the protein CASSIGRVNTEAFF. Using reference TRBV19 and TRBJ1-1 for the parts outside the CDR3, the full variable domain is DGGITQSPKYLFRKEGQNVTLSCEQNLNHDAMYWYRQDPGQGLRLIYYSQIVNDFQKGDIAEGYSVSREKKESFPLTVTSAQKNPTAFYLCASSIGRVNTEAFFGQGTRLTVV.

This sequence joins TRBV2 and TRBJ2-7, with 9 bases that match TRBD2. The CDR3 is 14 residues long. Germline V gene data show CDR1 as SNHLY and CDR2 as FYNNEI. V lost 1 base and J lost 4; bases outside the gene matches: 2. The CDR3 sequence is CASSEVAGAYEQYF. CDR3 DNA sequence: TGTGCCAGCAGTGAAGTAGCGGGGGCGTACGAGCAGTACTTC.

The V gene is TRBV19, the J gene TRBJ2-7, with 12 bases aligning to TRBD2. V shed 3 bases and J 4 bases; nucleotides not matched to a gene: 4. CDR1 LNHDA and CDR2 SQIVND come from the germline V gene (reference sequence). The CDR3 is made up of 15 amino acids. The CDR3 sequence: CASSMTSGSGYEQYF. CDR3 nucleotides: TGTGCCAGTAGTATGACTAGCGGGAGTGGTTACGAGCAGTACTTC. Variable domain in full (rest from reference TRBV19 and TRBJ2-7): DGGITQSPKYLFRKEGQNVTLSCEQNLNHDAMYWYRQDPGQGLRLIYYSQIVNDFQKGDIAEGYSVSREKKESFPLTVTSAQKNPTAFYLCASSMTSGSGYEQYFGPGTRLTVT.

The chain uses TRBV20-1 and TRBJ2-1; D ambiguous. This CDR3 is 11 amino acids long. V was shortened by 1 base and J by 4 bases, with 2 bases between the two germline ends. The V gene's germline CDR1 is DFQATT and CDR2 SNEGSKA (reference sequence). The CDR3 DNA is TGCAGTGCTAGAGCGTACAATGAGCAGTTCTTC. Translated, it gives CSARAYNEQFF.

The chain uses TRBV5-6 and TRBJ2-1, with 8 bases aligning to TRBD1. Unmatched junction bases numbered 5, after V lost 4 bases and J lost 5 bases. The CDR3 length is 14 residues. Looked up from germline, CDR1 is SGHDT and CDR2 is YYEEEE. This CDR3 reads CASSMTGVNNEQFF. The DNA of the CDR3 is TGTGCCAGCAGCATGACAGGGGTCAACAATGAGCAGTTCTTC.

The CDR3 reads CASSGSRGSGREETQYF. For the CDR3, the DNA is TGTGCCAGCAGCGGGTCCAGAGGTAGCGGGAGAGAAGAGACCCAGTACTTC. The chain links TRBV9 to TRBJ2-5; 9 nucleotides agree with TRBD2. With 3 bases clipped from V and 3 bases from J, the junction kept 12 bases outside the gene matches. The germline V gene has CDR1 SGDLS and CDR2 YYNGEE. CDR3 size: 17 residues. The entire variable domain, with the rest obtained from reference TRBV9 and TRBJ2-5, is as follows: DSGVTQTPKHLITATGQRVTLRCSPRSGDLSVYWYQQSLDQGLQFLIQYYNGEERAKGNILERFSAQQFPDLHSELNLSSLELGDSALYFCASSGSRGSGREETQYFGPGTRLLVL.

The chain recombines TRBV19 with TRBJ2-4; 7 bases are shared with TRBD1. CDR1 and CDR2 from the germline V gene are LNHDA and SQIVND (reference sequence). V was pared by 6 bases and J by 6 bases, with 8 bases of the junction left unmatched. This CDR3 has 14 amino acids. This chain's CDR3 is CASSPRQGPNIQYF. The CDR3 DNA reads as TGTGCCAGTAGCCCGAGACAGGGTCCAAACATTCAGTACTTC.

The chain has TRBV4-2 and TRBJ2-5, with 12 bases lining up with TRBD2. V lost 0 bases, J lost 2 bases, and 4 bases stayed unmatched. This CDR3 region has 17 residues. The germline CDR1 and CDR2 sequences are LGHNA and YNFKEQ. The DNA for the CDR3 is TGTGCCAGCAGCCAAGAACTAGCGGGAGGATTTCAAGAGACCCAGTACTTC. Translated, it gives CASSQELAGGFQETQYF.

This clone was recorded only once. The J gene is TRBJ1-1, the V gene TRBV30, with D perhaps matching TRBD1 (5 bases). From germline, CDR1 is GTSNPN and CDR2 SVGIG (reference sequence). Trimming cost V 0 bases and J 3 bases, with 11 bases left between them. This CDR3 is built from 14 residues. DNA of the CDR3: TGTGCCTGGAGTGTAAGGGGATGGGACACTGAAGCTTTCTTT. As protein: CAWSVRGWDTEAFF.

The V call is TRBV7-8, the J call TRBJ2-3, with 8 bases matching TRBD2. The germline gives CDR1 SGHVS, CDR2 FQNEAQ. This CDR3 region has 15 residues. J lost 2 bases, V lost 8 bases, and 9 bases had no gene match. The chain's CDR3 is CASSSDGRVTDTQYF. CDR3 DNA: TGTGCCAGCTCCTCCGACGGGAGGGTCACAGATACGCAGTATTTT.

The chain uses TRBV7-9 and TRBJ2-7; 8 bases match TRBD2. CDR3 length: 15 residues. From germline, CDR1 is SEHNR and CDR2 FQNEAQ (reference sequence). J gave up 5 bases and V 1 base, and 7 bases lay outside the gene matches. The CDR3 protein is CASSLGSSGFHEQYF. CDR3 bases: TGTGCCAGCAGCTTAGGGTCTAGCGGGTTCCACGAGCAGTACTTC.